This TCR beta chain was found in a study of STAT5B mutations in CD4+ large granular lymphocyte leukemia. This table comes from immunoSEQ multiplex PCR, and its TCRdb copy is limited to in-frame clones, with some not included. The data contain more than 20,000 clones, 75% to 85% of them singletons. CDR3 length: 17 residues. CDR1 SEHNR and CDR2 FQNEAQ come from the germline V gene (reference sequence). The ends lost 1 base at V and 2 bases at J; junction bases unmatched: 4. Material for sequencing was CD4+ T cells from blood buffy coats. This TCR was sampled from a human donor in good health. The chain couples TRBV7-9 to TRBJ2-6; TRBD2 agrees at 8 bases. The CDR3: CASSLVGGGAGANVLTF. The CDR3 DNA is TGTGCCAGCAGCTTAGTCGGGGGGGGCGCTGGGGCCAACGTCCTGACTTTC.